The 26 T cell receptor beta chains below all came from one sample that was sequenced in a study of blood T cell repertoires in COVID-19. Sequenced by immunoSEQ multiplex PCR; TCRdb stores in-frame clones only, minus some. The sample holds 150,000 to 200,000 clones, roughly 88% seen once. Sequencing used PBMCs or T cells enriched from blood (not recorded which). Receptors originate from a woman aged 55-75 years who had recovered from COVID-19.

V usage is TRBV3-1 (or the pseudogene TRBV3-2) and J usage is TRBJ2-7; 8 bases agree with TRBD1. Germline assignment: CDR1 LGHDT and CDR2 YNNKEL (reference sequence). V shed 11 bases and J 0 bases; nucleotides not matched to a gene: 12. The CDR3 runs to 15 residues. The CDR3 nucleotides are TGTGCCGCGGGAAGTGGGACAGGTTCCTCCTACGAGCAGTACTTC. Translating gives CAAGSGTGSSYEQYF.

The gene calls are TRBV5-1 and TRBJ1-1, with a weak D call TRBD1 (5 bases). Germline lookup yields CDR1 SGHRS and CDR2 YFSETQ. Between the trimmed V and J ends, which lost 3 bases and 2 bases, there was a span of 8 bases. This CDR3 is 13 amino acids long. The CDR3 DNA follows: TGCGCCAGCAGCTGGGGCAGCAACACTGAAGCTTTCTTT. Protein product: CASSWGSNTEAFF.

The V gene is TRBV6-5, the J gene TRBJ1-1, with D uncertain. This CDR3 contains 14 residues. V was trimmed by 7 bases and J by 2 bases, leaving 14 bases between them. CDR1 is MNHEY, CDR2 SVGAGI, per germline. This CDR3 is CASTPYPGNTEAFF. In DNA form, the CDR3 reads TGTGCCAGCACACCTTACCCGGGTAACACTGAAGCTTTCTTT.

The genes are TRBV7-2 and TRBJ1-2; TRBD1 agrees at 9 bases. Germline CDR1 SGHTA, CDR2 FQGNSA. This CDR3 is 13 amino acids long. The junction had 5 bases not matched to a gene; V was cut back by 5 bases and J by 7 bases. For the CDR3, the DNA is TGTGCCAGCAGCCCCGGACAGGGGATTGGCTACACCTTC. It codes for CASSPGQGIGYTF.

This clone was seen a handful of times. The gene calls are TRBV2 and TRBJ2-5; 8 bases line up with TRBD1. The trim removed 3 bases at V and 5 bases at J, leaving 11 bases unmatched. Germline V gene sequence: CDR1 SNHLY, CDR2 FYNNEI. The CDR3 covers 16 residues. The CDR3 DNA reads as TGTGCCAGCAGTGATCGGACAGGGAAAGTGGGGGAGACCCAGTACTTC. Translating it yields CASSDRTGKVGETQYF.

This clone was found a few times. The chain is built from TRBV9 and TRBJ1-5, with 9 bases lining up with TRBD1. The CDR3 consists of 14 residues. V shed 10 bases and J 5 bases; nucleotides not matched to a gene: 10. The germline gives CDR1 SGDLS, CDR2 YYNGEE. In DNA form, the CDR3 reads TGTGCCGGCGCACAGGGGGCGCGGGATCAGCCCCAGCATTTT. It encodes CAGAQGARDQPQHF.

V usage is TRBV9 and J usage is TRBJ2-1; tentative D call: TRBD2 (5 bases). CDR1 is SGDLS, CDR2 YYNGEE, per germline. V was clipped by 1 base and J by 7 bases, with 15 bases between them. CDR3 size: 15 residues. The CDR3 DNA reads TGTGCCAGCAGCGTATTCGGGGAGCGGTGGAATGAGCAGTTCTTC. Translation: CASSVFGERWNEQFF.

This clone turned up a few times. The chain recombines TRBV27 with TRBJ1-1; 11 bases align to TRBD1. This CDR3 contains 16 residues. The trim removed 7 bases at V and 4 bases at J, leaving 11 bases unmatched. Per the germline V gene, CDR1 is MNHEY and CDR2 is SMNVEV (reference sequence). The CDR3 is CASTLIGGQGVTEAFF. The CDR3 DNA follows: TGTGCCAGCACCCTAATAGGGGGACAGGGGGTCACTGAAGCTTTCTTT.

V usage is TRBV20-1 and J usage is TRBJ2-1; 8 bases agree with TRBD2. The J segment lost 6 bases and the V segment lost 3 bases, leaving 7 bases of the junction unmatched. Germline V gives CDR1 DFQATT, CDR2 SNEGSKA (reference sequence). There are 14 residues in the CDR3. The CDR3 sequence: CSASSGGATNEQFF. As DNA, the CDR3 is TGCAGTGCTAGTTCCGGGGGGGCAACCAATGAGCAGTTCTTC.

The chain employs TRBV10-3 and TRBJ2-1, with D possibly TRBD2 on 5 matching bases. This CDR3 is built from 12 residues. Germline CDR1 and CDR2: ENHRY and SYGVKD. V was shortened by 5 bases and J by 10 bases, with 12 bases between the two germline ends. In DNA, the CDR3 is TGTGCCATCAGTAGGACTGGCGAGGAGCAGTTCTTC. It specifies CAISRTGEEQFF.

Here the CDR3 DNA reads TGTGCCAGCAGTTACTCACTGTATAGCAATCAGCCCCAGCATTTT. This translates into CASSYSLYSNQPQHF. The chain is built from TRBV6-5 and TRBJ1-5, with D hard to call. Germline CDR1 is MNHEY and CDR2 is SVGAGI. This CDR3 has 15 residues. Trimming removed 0 bases from V and 0 bases from J, with 6 bases in between.

Here the CDR3 reads CASSLGTENTGELFF. DNA of the CDR3: TGTGCCAGCAGCTTGGGGACAGAGAACACCGGGGAGCTGTTTTTT. This chain connects TRBV5-4 to TRBJ2-2; D possibly corresponds to TRBD1 (6 bases). From germline, CDR1 is SGHNT and CDR2 YYREEE (reference sequence). The CDR3 has 15 residues. V lost 0 bases to trimming and J lost 1 base, with 7 bases between them.

CDR3 residues: CASSRPMSRASPNSPLHF. CDR3 in DNA: TGTGCCAGCAGCCGCCCGATGAGCAGGGCTTCCCCAAATTCACCCCTCCACTTT. The V gene is TRBV3-1 (or the pseudogene TRBV3-2), the J gene TRBJ1-6; D is possibly TRBD1 (5 bases). With 4 bases removed from V and 7 bases from J, the gap between germline ends came to 23 bases. Germline CDR1 reads LGHDT; CDR2 reads YNNKEL (reference sequence). This CDR3 comprises 18 residues.

V usage is TRBV9 and J usage is TRBJ2-2; 8 bases fit TRBD2. The CDR3 contains 18 residues. Germline V gives CDR1 SGDLS, CDR2 YYNGEE. With V trimmed by 2 bases and J by 1 base, 10 bases remained unmatched. In DNA, the CDR3 is TGTGCCAGCAGCGTCCCTGAGTGGAGCGGGGGGAACACCGGGGAGCTGTTTTTT. Protein sequence: CASSVPEWSGGNTGELFF.

The rearrangement links TRBV7-9 to TRBJ1-2; TRBD1 aligns across 7 bases. The CDR3 covers 13 residues. The trim removed 5 bases at V and 8 bases at J, leaving 8 bases unmatched. Germline V gene sequence: CDR1 SEHNR, CDR2 FQNEAQ (reference sequence). The CDR3 here is CASSLDRVDGYTF. In DNA form, the CDR3 reads TGTGCCAGCAGCCTTGACAGGGTTGACGGCTACACCTTC.

The chain has TRBV5-1 and TRBJ2-5, with 7 nucleotides matching TRBD1. The germline gives CDR1 SGHRS, CDR2 YFSETQ. J lost 4 bases, V lost 0 bases, and 3 bases had no gene match. The CDR3 is 14 residues long. The CDR3 sequence: CASSLATGAETQYF. The CDR3 region has the DNA TGCGCCAGCAGCTTGGCCACAGGGGCAGAGACCCAGTACTTC. The whole variable domain, remainder taken from reference TRBV5-1 and TRBJ2-5, is KAGVTQTPRYLIKTRGQQVTLSCSPISGHRSVSWYQQTPGQGLQFLFEYFSETQRNKGNFPGRFSGRQFSNSRSEMNVSTLELGDSALYLCASSLATGAETQYFGPGTRLLVL.

This clone was observed once. The rearrangement links TRBV21-1 to TRBJ1-2; the table's D call TRBD1 went unverified against the DNA. TRBV21-1 is a known pseudogene. CDR3 length: 13 residues. The CDR3, as DNA: TGTGCCAGCAGCCAGGATCCGGACTATGGCTACACCTTC. Encoded protein: CASSQDPDYGYTF.

This chain uses TRBV12-3 or TRBV12-4 with TRBJ1-2; D perhaps matches TRBD1 (6 bases). V lost 1 base, J lost 4 bases, and 7 bases lay in between. CDR3 length: 13 residues. The CDR3 coding sequence is TGTGCCAGCAGTTTAGTCAGGGGCTATGGCTACACCTTC. It codes for CASSLVRGYGYTF.

The gene calls are TRBV10-1 and TRBJ1-2; 9 bases align to TRBD1. V was clipped by 6 bases and J by 8 bases; unmatched bases: 7. The CDR3 extends over 13 amino acids. The germline V gene encodes CDR1 WNHNN and CDR2 SYGVQD (reference sequence). In nucleotides, the CDR3 is TGCGCCAGCAGCCAGGACAGGGGTTACGGCTACACCTTC. Protein product: CASSQDRGYGYTF.

The chain has TRBV28 and TRBJ2-5, with 13 positions matching TRBD2. The CDR3 loop spans 15 amino acids. The germline V gene has CDR1 MDHEN and CDR2 SYDVKM. The J segment lost 5 bases and the V segment lost 5 bases, leaving 5 bases of the junction unmatched. For the CDR3, the DNA is TGTGCCAGCAGTCAACTAGCGGGAGGGCTGGAGACCCAGTACTTC. It translates to CASSQLAGGLETQYF.

The V and J genes are TRBV14 and TRBJ2-1; 8 nucleotides align to TRBD1. This CDR3 spans 13 amino acids. Germline CDR1 SGHDN, CDR2 FVKESK. V shed 6 bases, J shed 14 bases, and the junction held 12 bases outside the gene matches. CDR3 DNA: TGTGCCAGCAGTCTCTCTGACAGGGGAAGGGAGTTCTTC. This codes for CASSLSDRGREFF.

This clone turned up a few times. The V gene is TRBV5-6, the J gene TRBJ1-2; 9 bases match TRBD1. Germline lookup yields CDR1 SGHDT and CDR2 YYEEEE. The length of the CDR3 is 17 residues. Trimming at V came to 4 bases and at J to 2 bases, leaving 12 bases not matched to a gene. CDR3 amino acids: CASSLTPQGARNYGYTF. DNA of the CDR3: TGTGCCAGCAGCCTAACTCCACAGGGGGCTAGGAACTATGGCTACACCTTC.

The CDR3 DNA reads TGTGCCAGCATTGTAGACAGTGGGAATGGCTACACCTTC. It encodes CASIVDSGNGYTF. The chain is built from TRBV2 and TRBJ1-2, with TRBD1 as a possible D gene (5 bases). The CDR3 has 13 residues. V was trimmed by 7 bases and J by 6 bases, leaving 15 bases between them. The germline CDR1 and CDR2 sequences are SNHLY and FYNNEI.

This clone was counted a few times. The V call is TRBV2, the J call TRBJ1-3; the D is unclear. CDR3 length equals 12 residues. The germline gives CDR1 SNHLY, CDR2 FYNNEI. Trimming cost V 5 bases and J 3 bases, with 5 bases left between them. Written as DNA, the CDR3 is TGTGCCAGCAGTACCGGTGGAAACACCATATATTTT. It yields the protein CASSTGGNTIYF.

This clone has just a few counts. The gene calls are TRBV7-3 and TRBJ2-1; 8 bases agree with TRBD2. Germline trimming cut 5 bases from V and 0 bases from J; bases unmatched to any gene: 6. In germline, CDR1 is SGHTA, CDR2 FQGTGA. The length of the CDR3 is 16 residues. CDR3 in amino acids: CASSPGGGSSYNEQFF. The DNA for the CDR3 is TGTGCCAGCAGCCCGGGAGGGGGTAGCTCCTACAATGAGCAGTTCTTC.

The chain carries TRBV27 and TRBJ1-2, with TRBD1 as a possible D gene (6 bases). The CDR3 length is 14 residues. The germline V and J ends were trimmed by 6 bases and 7 bases, with 18 bases remaining between them. Looked up from germline, CDR1 is MNHEY and CDR2 is SMNVEV (reference sequence). The DNA for the CDR3 is TGTGCCAGCAGGGAGGACAGCCAACCACCTGGCTACACCTTC. It yields the protein CASREDSQPPGYTF.